The 5 T cell receptor beta chains below were found in one sample sequenced in a study of OX40 agonist ivuxolimab in advanced cancers. Some clones are missing from TCRdb's copy, which holds only in-frame ones; the method was immunoSEQ multiplex PCR. The repertoire holds around 60,000 clones, with roughly 87% as singletons. Specimen: CD4+ or CD8+ T cells sorted from blood, collected in a trial of the OX40 agonist ivuxolimab. These receptors originate from an adult with an advanced solid tumor such as melanoma, head and neck, liver or kidney cancer.

The chain links TRBV28 to TRBJ2-3, with a tentative D call TRBD1 (6 bases). CDR1 is MDHEN, CDR2 SYDVKM, per germline. This CDR3 region has 16 residues. The V end lost 4 bases, the J end lost 2 bases, and 16 bases lay between the germline ends. The CDR3, as DNA: TGTGCCAGCAGTTCACCCGCAGGGGCGCTCACAGATACGCAGTATTTT. This translates into CASSSPAGALTDTQYF.

The chain couples TRBV5-4 to TRBJ2-5, with 8 bases fitting TRBD1. V lost 5 bases to trimming and J lost 6 bases; unmatched junction nucleotides: 12. Germline V gene data show CDR1 as SGHNT and CDR2 as YYREEE (reference sequence). The CDR3 extends over 15 amino acids. Here the CDR3 DNA reads TGTGCCAGCAGGCAGGGGGGACAGGCTATTCAGACCCAGTACTTC. It codes for CASRQGGQAIQTQYF.

The chain is built from TRBV15 and TRBJ2-1; no firm D call. Deletions cut 0 bases from V and 7 bases from J, with 4 bases between. Germline V gene data show CDR1 as LNHNV and CDR2 as YYDKDF (reference sequence). CDR3 size: 12 residues. CDR3 loop: CATSREQNEQFF. CDR3 nucleotides: TGTGCCACCAGCAGAGAACAGAATGAGCAGTTCTTC.

The V and J genes are TRBV6-6 and TRBJ2-5; 8 bases match TRBD1. Unmatched junction bases numbered 13, after V lost 6 bases and J lost 4 bases. The CDR3 spans 16 residues. Germline V gene sequence: CDR1 MNHNY, CDR2 SVGAGI (reference sequence). CDR3 residues: CASRPRGQVMGETQYF. The CDR3 DNA is TGTGCCAGCAGACCGAGGGGACAGGTGATGGGAGAGACCCAGTACTTC.

The CDR3 coding sequence is TGTGCCTGGAGTGAGGGGGCACGTCAGCCCCAGCATTTT. Translated: CAWSEGARQPQHF. V is TRBV30 and J is TRBJ1-5; 7 positions agree with TRBD1. V lost 1 base and J lost 6; bases outside the gene matches: 3. CDR3 size: 13 residues. Germline CDR1 GTSNPN, CDR2 SVGIG (reference sequence).